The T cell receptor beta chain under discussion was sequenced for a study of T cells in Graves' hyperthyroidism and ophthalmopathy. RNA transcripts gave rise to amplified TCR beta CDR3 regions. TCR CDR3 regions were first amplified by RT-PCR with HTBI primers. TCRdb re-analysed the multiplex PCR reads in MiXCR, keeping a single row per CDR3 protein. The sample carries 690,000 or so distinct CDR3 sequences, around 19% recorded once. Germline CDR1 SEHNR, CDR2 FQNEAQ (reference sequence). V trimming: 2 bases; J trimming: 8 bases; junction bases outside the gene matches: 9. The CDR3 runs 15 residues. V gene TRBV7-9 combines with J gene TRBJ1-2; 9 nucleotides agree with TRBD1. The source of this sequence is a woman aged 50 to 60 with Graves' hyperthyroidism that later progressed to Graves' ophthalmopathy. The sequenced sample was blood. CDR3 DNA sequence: TGTGCCAGCAGCTTATCGGGGACAGGGCGGATCGGCTACACCTTC. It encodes CASSLSGTGRIGYTF.